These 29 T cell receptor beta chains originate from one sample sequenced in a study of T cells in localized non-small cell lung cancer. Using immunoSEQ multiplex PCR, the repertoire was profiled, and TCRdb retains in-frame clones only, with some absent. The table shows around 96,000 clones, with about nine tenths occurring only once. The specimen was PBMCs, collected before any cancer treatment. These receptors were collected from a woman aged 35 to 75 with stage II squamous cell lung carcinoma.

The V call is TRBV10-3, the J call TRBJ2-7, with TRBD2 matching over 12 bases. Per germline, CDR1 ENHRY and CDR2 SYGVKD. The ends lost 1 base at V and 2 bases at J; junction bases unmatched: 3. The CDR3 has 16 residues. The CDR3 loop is CAISEFRLAGAYEQYF. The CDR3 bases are TGTGCCATCAGTGAGTTTCGACTAGCGGGGGCCTACGAGCAGTACTTC.

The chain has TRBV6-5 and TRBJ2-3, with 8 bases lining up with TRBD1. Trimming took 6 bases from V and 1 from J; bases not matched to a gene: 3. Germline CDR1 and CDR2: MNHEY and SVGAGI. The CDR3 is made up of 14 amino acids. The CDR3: CASSQDRGTDTQYF. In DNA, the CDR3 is TGTGCCAGCAGCCAGGACAGGGGCACAGATACGCAGTATTTT.

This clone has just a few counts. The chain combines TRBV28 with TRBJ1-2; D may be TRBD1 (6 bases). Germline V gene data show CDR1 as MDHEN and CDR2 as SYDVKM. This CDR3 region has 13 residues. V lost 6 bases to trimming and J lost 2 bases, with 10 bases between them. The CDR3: CASRPTGNYGYTF. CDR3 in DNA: TGTGCCAGCAGACCAACAGGGAACTATGGCTACACCTTC.

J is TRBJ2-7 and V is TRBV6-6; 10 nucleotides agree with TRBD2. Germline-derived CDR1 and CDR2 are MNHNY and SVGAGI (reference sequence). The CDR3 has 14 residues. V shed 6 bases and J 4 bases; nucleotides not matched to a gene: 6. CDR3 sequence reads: CASSSSGSRYEQYF. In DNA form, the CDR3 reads TGTGCCAGCAGCTCTAGCGGGAGTAGATACGAGCAGTACTTC.

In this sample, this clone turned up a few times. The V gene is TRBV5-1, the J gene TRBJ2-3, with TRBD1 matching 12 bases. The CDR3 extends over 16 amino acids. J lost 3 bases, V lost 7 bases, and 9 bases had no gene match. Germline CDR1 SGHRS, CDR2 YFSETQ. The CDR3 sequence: CASYPGDRGPTDTQYF. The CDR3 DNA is TGCGCCAGCTACCCAGGGGACAGGGGGCCGACAGATACGCAGTATTTT.

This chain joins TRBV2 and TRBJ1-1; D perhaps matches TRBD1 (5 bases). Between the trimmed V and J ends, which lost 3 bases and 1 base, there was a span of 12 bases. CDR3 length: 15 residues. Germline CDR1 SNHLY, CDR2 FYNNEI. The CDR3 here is CASSEWDVGNTEAFF. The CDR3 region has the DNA TGTGCCAGCAGTGAGTGGGACGTCGGGAACACTGAAGCTTTCTTT.

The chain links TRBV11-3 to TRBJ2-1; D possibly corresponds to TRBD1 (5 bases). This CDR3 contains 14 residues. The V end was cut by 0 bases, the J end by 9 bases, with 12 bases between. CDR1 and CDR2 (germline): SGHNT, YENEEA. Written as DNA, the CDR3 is TGTGCCAGCAGCTTAGACGGCAGGGTGGCTGAGCAGTTCTTC. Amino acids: CASSLDGRVAEQFF.

In DNA form, the CDR3 reads TGTGCCAGCAGTTTTAATGTAGCTCTGGGAAACACCATATATTTT. It is translated as CASSFNVALGNTIYF. The chain couples TRBV28 to TRBJ1-3; D gene unclear. There are 15 residues in the CDR3. V lost 3 bases to trimming and J lost 4 bases, with 13 bases between them. Germline V gene lookup returns CDR1 MDHEN and CDR2 SYDVKM.

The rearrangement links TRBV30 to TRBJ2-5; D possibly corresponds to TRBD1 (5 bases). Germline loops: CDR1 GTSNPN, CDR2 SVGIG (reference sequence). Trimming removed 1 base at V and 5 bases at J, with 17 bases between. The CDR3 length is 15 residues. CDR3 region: CAWSEGAGPPETQYF. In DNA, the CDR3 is TGTGCCTGGAGTGAGGGTGCAGGGCCCCCGGAGACCCAGTACTTC.

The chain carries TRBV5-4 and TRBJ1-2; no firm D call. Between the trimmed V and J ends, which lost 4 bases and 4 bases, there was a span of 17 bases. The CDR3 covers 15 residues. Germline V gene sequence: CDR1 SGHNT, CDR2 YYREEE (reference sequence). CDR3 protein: CASSPPGGGSYGYTF. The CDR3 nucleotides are TGTGCCAGCAGCCCCCCCGGCGGCGGCAGCTATGGCTACACCTTC.

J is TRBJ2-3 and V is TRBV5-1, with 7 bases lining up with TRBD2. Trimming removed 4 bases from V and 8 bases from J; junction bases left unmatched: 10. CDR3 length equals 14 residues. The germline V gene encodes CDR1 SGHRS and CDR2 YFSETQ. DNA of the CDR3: TGCGCCAGCAGCCCCGGGCGGGAGTCGGGTACGCAGTATTTT. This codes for CASSPGRESGTQYF.

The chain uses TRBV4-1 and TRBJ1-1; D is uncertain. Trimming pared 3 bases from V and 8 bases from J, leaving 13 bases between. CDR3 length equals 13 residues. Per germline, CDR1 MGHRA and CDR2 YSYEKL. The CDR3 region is CASSHSWASEAFF. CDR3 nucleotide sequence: TGCGCCAGCAGCCATTCTTGGGCCTCCGAAGCTTTCTTT.

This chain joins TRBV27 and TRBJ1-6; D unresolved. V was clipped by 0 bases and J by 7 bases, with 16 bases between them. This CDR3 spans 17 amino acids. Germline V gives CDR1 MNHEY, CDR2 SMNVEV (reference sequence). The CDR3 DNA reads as TGTGCCAGCAGTTTATCCCTCAATGCAGTCAGAAATTCACCCCTCCACTTT. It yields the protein CASSLSLNAVRNSPLHF.

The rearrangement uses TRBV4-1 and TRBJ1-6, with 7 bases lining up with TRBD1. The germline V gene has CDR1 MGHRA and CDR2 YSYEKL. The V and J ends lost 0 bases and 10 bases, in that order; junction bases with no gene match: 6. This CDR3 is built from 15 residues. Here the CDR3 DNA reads TGCGCCAGCAGCCAAGATGACAGGGAGGAATCACCCCTCCACTTT. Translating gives CASSQDDREESPLHF.

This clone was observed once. The CDR3 nucleotides are TGTGCCAGCAGCGTAGCTACGGGGGGGACAGGGAAGGAGCAGTACTTC. It is translated as CASSVATGGTGKEQYF. The chain is built from TRBV9 and TRBJ2-7; tentatively, D is TRBD1 (9 bases). V lost 0 bases, J lost 7 bases, and 20 bases lay in between. Per the germline V gene, CDR1 is SGDLS and CDR2 is YYNGEE. The CDR3 contains 16 residues.

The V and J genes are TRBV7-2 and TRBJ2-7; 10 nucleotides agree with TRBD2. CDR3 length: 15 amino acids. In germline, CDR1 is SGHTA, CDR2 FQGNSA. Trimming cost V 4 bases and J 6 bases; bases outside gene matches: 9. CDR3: CASSWYLAGDFEQYF. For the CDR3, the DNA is TGTGCCAGCAGCTGGTACCTAGCGGGAGATTTCGAGCAGTACTTC. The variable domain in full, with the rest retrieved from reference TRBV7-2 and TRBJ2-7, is GAGVSQSPSNKVTEKGKDVELRCDPISGHTALYWYRQSLGQGLEFLIYFQGNSAPDKSGLPSDRFSAERTGGSVSTLTIQRTQQEDSAVYLCASSWYLAGDFEQYFGPGTRLTVT.

CDR3 bases: TGTGCCAGCACCTGGACAGGGGGGGGCTACACCTTC. Protein sequence: CASTWTGGGYTF. The rearrangement links TRBV28 to TRBJ1-2; 10 bases are shared with TRBD1. Germline CDR1 is MDHEN and CDR2 is SYDVKM. The CDR3 is 12 amino acids. The V and J ends lost 7 bases and 8 bases, in that order; junction bases with no gene match: 4.

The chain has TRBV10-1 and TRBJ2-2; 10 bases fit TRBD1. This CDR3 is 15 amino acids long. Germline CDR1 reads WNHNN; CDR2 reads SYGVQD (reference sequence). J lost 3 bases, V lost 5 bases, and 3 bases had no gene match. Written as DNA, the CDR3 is TGCGCCAGCAGTTCGGGACAGGGGTACACCGGGGAGCTGTTTTTT. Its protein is CASSSGQGYTGELFF.

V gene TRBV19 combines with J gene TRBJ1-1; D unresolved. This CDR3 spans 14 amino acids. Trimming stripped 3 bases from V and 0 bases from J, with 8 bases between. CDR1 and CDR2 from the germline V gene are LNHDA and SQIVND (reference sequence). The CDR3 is CASSMTAVNTEAFF. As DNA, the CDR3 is TGTGCCAGTAGTATGACTGCCGTGAACACTGAAGCTTTCTTT.

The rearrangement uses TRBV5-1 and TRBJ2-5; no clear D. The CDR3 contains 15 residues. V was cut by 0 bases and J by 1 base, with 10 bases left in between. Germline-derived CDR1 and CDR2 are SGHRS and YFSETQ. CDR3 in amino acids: CASSLAVAIQETQYF. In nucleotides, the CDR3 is TGCGCCAGCAGCTTGGCCGTGGCGATCCAAGAGACCCAGTACTTC. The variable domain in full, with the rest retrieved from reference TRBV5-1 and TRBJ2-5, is KAGVTQTPRYLIKTRGQQVTLSCSPISGHRSVSWYQQTPGQGLQFLFEYFSETQRNKGNFPGRFSGRQFSNSRSEMNVSTLELGDSALYLCASSLAVAIQETQYFGPGTRLLVL.

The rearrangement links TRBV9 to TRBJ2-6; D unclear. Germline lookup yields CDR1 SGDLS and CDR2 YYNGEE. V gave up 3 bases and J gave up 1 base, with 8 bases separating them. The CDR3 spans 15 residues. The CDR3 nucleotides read TGTGCCAGCAGCGGAAGGCCGTCTGGGGCCAACGTCCTGACTTTC. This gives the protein CASSGRPSGANVLTF.

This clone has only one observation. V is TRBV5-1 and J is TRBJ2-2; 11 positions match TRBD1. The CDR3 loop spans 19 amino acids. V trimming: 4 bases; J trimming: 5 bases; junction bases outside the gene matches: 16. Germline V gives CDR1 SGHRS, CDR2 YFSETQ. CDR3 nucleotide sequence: TGCGCCAGCAGCCGACTCTTTACTGGACAGGGGGCGATGACCGGGGAGCTGTTTTTT. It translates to CASSRLFTGQGAMTGELFF.

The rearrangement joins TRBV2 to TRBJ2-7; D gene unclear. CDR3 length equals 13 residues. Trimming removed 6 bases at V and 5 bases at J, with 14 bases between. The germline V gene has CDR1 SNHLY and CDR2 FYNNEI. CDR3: CASSSSSFNEQYF. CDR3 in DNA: TGTGCCAGCAGCAGTAGTAGCTTTAACGAGCAGTACTTC.

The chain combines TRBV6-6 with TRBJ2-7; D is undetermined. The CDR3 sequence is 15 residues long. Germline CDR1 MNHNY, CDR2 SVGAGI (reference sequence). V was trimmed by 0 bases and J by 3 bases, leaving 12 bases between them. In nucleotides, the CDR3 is TGTGCCAGCAGTTACTCTGGATCTTCCTACTACGAGCAGTACTTC. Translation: CASSYSGSSYYEQYF.

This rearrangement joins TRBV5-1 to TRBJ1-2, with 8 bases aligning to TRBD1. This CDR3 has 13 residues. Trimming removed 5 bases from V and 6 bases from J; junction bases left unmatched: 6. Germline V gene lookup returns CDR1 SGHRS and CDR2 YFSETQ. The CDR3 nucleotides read TGCGCCAGCAGGGTCGGACAGGGTGATGGCTACACCTTC. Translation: CASRVGQGDGYTF.

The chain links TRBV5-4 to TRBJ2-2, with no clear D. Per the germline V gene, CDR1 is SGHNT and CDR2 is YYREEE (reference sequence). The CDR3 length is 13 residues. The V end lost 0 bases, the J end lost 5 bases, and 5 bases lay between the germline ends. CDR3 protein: CASSLVGTGELFF. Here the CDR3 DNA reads TGTGCCAGCAGCTTGGTAGGGACCGGGGAGCTGTTTTTT.

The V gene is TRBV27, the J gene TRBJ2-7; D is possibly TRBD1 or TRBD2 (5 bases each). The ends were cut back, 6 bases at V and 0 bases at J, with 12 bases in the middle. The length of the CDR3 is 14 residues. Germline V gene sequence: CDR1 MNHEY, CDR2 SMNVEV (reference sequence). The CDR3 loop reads CASRRGDSSYEQYF. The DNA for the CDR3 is TGTGCCAGCAGGAGGGGTGACAGCTCCTACGAGCAGTACTTC.

In DNA form, the CDR3 reads TGTGCCAGCAGTCCGGGACCGGGGGCGGGAGATCCCTACGAGCAGTACTTC. Amino acids: CASSPGPGAGDPYEQYF. J is TRBJ2-7 and V is TRBV27, with D perhaps matching TRBD2 (7 bases). Germline V gives CDR1 MNHEY, CDR2 SMNVEV (reference sequence). V dropped 5 bases and J dropped 2 bases, with 22 bases sitting between them. The CDR3 spans 17 residues.

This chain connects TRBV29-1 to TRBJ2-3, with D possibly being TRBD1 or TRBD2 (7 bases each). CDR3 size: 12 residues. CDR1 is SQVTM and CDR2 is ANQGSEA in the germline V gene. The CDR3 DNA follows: TGCACCCAGGGGGGGGAATCAGATACGCAGTATTTT. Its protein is CTQGGESDTQYF.